This T cell receptor (beta chain) was identified in a study of cytomegalovirus exposure and HLA in healthy donors. In regard to this clone: Its target is not known.

The PCR ran on 60 Vbeta and 13 Jbeta primers. Produced via immunoSEQ multiplex PCR; TCRdb's table is partial and in-frame only. The sample lists tens of thousands of clones, 60% to 85% seen once, with 3.5% to 5.5% in the top ten. Study-level results: Common viral pathogens seemed to be connected with several of the most significant clusters, according to a later analysis. What a later analysis reportedly showed was that an Asian-associated ancestry cluster had fewer N-insertions than the approximately 670-donor mean. When presence/absence was analysed, sequencing depth was taken to be roughly uniform across donors. Association of around 17,000 TCR beta sequences with HLA alleles was found at 0.05 false discovery rate in a later analysis.

Unmatched junction bases numbered 7, after V lost 0 bases and J lost 0 bases. CDR3 length equals 18 residues. CDR1 is LGHNA and CDR2 is YSLEER in the germline V gene. Sequencing was carried out using PBMCs. This clonotype was obtained from a man aged 35 to 55 in good health and CMV-seronegative. The V gene is TRBV4-3, the J gene TRBJ1-5, with 8 positions matching TRBD1. CDR3 protein: CASSQDPTGGNSNQPQHF. The CDR3 nucleotides read TGCGCCAGCAGCCAAGATCCCACAGGGGGAAATAGCAATCAGCCCCAGCATTTT.